Shown below are 2 T cell receptor beta chains from a single sample sequenced in a study of blood T cells in healthy people across ages (dated by TCRdb to between 2014 and 2016). The method behind the library was 5' RACE. The sequencer listed for this sample is Illumina HiSeq 2500. A second PCR of 7 to 11 cycles was performed with a sample-barcoded 5' primer and a J-beta primer mix. TCRdb applied fastp at Q25 and MiXCR to the public reads, then kept only in-frame beta chains. A single entry per CDR3 protein holds the most common genes and DNA from its merged rows. The sample includes about 1.4 million distinct CDR3 sequences, with roughly 64% observed a single time. The ten most abundant clones make up about 6.3% of the sample. The sequenced sample consisted of blood. Source of these receptors: a man younger than 35 in good health.

This rearrangement joins TRBV5-1 to TRBJ2-1; 8 bases map to TRBD1. After removal of 4 bases from V and 9 bases from J, the junction contained 3 bases not matched to a gene. CDR1 and CDR2 (germline): SGHRS, YFSETQ. CDR3 length: 12 residues. Here the CDR3 reads CASSGQGSEQFF. The CDR3 bases are TGCGCCAGCAGCGGACAGGGCTCTGAGCAGTTCTTC.

The V call is TRBV20-1, the J call TRBJ1-2; possible D gene TRBD1, 6 bases. Germline CDR1 is DFQATT and CDR2 is SNEGSKA (reference sequence). The CDR3 consists of 13 residues. This chain's CDR3 is CIYRGQGQNGYTF. In DNA, the CDR3 is TGCATTTACCGGGGGCAGGGTCAGAATGGCTACACCTTC.